Ten or more counts support the clone carrying this T cell receptor (beta chain). Its target is not known. TCRdb passed the 5' RACE reads through MiXCR, listing each CDR3 protein once. The table includes 70,000 to 100,000 distinct CDR3 sequences, about 16% detected once. The sample comes from a study of T-cell memory formation after mild COVID-19. Overall study: Clustering of TCRs was largely donor specific. Notes on the study in general: Contracting CD4+ clones lay largely in CM and EM, with CD8+ ones residing in EMRA.

CDR1 and CDR2 (germline): LNHDA, SQIVND (reference sequence). The CDR3 totals 15 residues. J was trimmed by 4 bases and V by 3 bases; bases with no gene match: 4. The sequencing input was PBMCs or a T cell subset sorted from them (not recorded which). The sequence was obtained from a man aged 18 to 29 who had mild COVID-19 (a few samples of this study predate the infection). Cell type and time point are not known. The rearrangement uses TRBV19 and TRBJ2-7; TRBD1 matches at 12 bases. This CDR3 is CASSIGTGGIYEQYF. CDR3 DNA: TGTGCCAGTAGTATCGGGACAGGGGGCATTTACGAGCAGTACTTC.